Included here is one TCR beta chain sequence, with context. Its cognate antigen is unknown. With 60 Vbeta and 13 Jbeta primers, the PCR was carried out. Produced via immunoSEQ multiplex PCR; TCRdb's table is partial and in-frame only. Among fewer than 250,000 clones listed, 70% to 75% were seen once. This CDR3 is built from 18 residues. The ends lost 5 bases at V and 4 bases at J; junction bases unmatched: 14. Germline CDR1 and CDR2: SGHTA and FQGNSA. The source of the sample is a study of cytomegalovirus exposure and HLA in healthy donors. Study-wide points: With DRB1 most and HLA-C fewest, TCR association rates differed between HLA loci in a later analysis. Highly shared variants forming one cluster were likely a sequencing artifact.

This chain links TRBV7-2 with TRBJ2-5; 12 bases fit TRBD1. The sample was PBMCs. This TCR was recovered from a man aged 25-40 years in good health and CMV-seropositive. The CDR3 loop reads CASSAGPGQGASTETQYF. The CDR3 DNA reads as TGTGCCAGCAGCGCCGGACCGGGACAGGGGGCCAGTACAGAGACCCAGTACTTC.